This TCR beta chain was recorded in a study of response to subunit inactivated influenza vaccine. Study-wide results and limits: Researchers suggested that each seasonal influenza vaccination recruits few new T cells.

TCRdb fed the RT-PCR reads into MiXCR, producing one record per CDR3 protein. The profile shows about 500,000 distinct CDR3 sequences, 10% to 15% of them singletons. The CDR3 consists of 15 residues. V gave up 4 bases and J gave up 7 bases; unmatched junction bases: 8. The germline V gene encodes CDR1 SGHRS and CDR2 YFSETQ. Worth noting for this clonotype: Its cognate antigen is unknown.

V is TRBV5-1 and J is TRBJ1-2; 12 bases are shared with TRBD1. The sequence was obtained from a man aged 50 to 60 who received an inactivated influenza vaccine. The input for sequencing was PBMCs from blood, taken roughly 46 days after vaccination. The CDR3 DNA follows: TGCGCCAGCAGCCCAGGGACAGGGGGCTCGGCTGGCTACACCTTC. This encodes CASSPGTGGSAGYTF.